This TCR beta chain stems from a study of post-analysis software for immune sequencing data. General observations from the study: Four or five TRBV segments (TRBV5-6, TRBV5-1 and TRBV20-1 among them) occurred more frequently in patients than in controls. Patients with multiple sclerosis recorded significantly lower normalized Chao1 diversity than controls, the study found.

cDNA libraries of TCR beta carried unique molecular identifiers. TCRdb passed the PCR reads through MiXCR, listing each CDR3 protein once. The sample contains fewer than 700,000 distinct CDR3 sequences, 44% of which appear only once. This CDR3 has 16 amino acids. CDR1 is SEHNR, CDR2 FQNEAQ, per germline (reference sequence). Concerning this clonotype: Its antigen is unidentified.

Sequencing used blood. J is TRBJ2-5 and V is TRBV7-9, with TRBD2 matching over 7 bases. The DNA matches TRBJ2-7 better at its end, which makes the J call doubtful. This sequence was found in a girl aged 10 to 17 with multiple sclerosis. The CDR3 nucleotides read TGTGCCAGCAGCTTAGGGAACGGGAGGACCCGAAACGAGCAGTACTTC. This sequence encodes CASSLGNGRTRNEQYF.